What follows are 26 T cell receptor beta chains derived from one specimen sequenced in a study of cytomegalovirus exposure and HLA in healthy donors listed by TCRdb under 2017. Library creation used the immunoSEQ multiplex PCR assay. A mixture of 60 forward primers for TCR Vbeta segments and 13 reverse primers for TCR Jbeta segments was used in the multiplex PCR. The table comes from immuneACCESS by way of TCRdb, which keeps in-frame sequences with V and J called. Part of the clones is missing from these tables; in studies checked, under half for an unresolved V gene and the rest for unknown reasons. The sample table holds about 140,000 clones, of which roughly 79% were seen once. Jointly, the top ten make up approximately 1.3% of the sample. Input material: PBMCs. The receptors were gathered from a man aged 30-40 years in good health and CMV-seropositive.

The V gene is TRBV5-1, the J gene TRBJ2-2; no reliable D call. V gave up 1 base and J gave up 6 bases, with 19 bases separating them. The CDR3 runs 17 residues. The germline V gene has CDR1 SGHRS and CDR2 YFSETQ. CDR3 DNA sequence: TGCGCCAGCAGCTTGCGTTCAGAGGCTTATAGTCCCGGGGAGCTGTTTTTT. Translated, it gives CASSLRSEAYSPGELFF.

This clone was detected once. The chain uses TRBV6-5 and TRBJ2-1, with a tentative D call TRBD1 (5 bases). Germline lookup yields CDR1 MNHEY and CDR2 SVGAGI. This CDR3 comprises 15 residues. Trimming removed 0 bases at V and 9 bases at J, with 15 bases between. The CDR3: CASSYSRVATFEQFF. The CDR3 DNA sequence: TGTGCCAGCAGTTACTCCAGGGTCGCTACGTTTGAGCAGTTCTTC.

The genes are TRBV2 and TRBJ2-2, with 9 bases that match TRBD1. The CDR3 has 15 amino acids. After removal of 6 bases from V and 4 bases from J, the junction contained 6 bases not matched to a gene. The germline V gene has CDR1 SNHLY and CDR2 FYNNEI. The CDR3 region has the DNA TGTGCCAGCAGCGGGGGACAGGGCGGCACCGGGGAGCTGTTTTTT. Translating gives CASSGGQGGTGELFF.

This chain uses TRBV14 with TRBJ1-2, with 7 bases matching TRBD1. The CDR3 consists of 15 residues. V was pared by 0 bases and J by 5 bases, with 6 bases of the junction left unmatched. Germline loops: CDR1 SGHDN, CDR2 FVKESK. The CDR3 reads CASSQETGALYGYTF. The CDR3 DNA sequence: TGTGCCAGCAGCCAAGAAACAGGGGCCCTATATGGCTACACCTTC.

The CDR3 coding sequence is TGTGCCAGTAGTATACGACAGGCGGATAGCTCTGGAAACACCATATATTTT. Encoded protein: CASSIRQADSSGNTIYF. The chain is built from TRBV19 and TRBJ1-3; tentatively, D is TRBD1 (6 bases). The germline V and J ends were trimmed by 2 bases and 0 bases, with 14 bases remaining between them. This CDR3 comprises 17 residues. Germline V gives CDR1 LNHDA, CDR2 SQIVND (reference sequence).

This clone was found a few times. The rearrangement joins TRBV6-5 to TRBJ2-7; D is perhaps TRBD2 (5 bases). Germline values: CDR1 MNHEY, CDR2 SVGAGI. The CDR3 consists of 14 residues. V lost 8 bases to trimming and J lost 5 bases, with 19 bases between them. The CDR3 DNA sequence: TGTGCCAGCGGCCCGGCCGGGAACCCCCACGAGCAGTACTTC. The encoded protein is CASGPAGNPHEQYF.

The chain recombines TRBV7-7 with TRBJ2-5; TRBD2 agrees at 11 bases. The CDR3 runs to 18 residues. Germline V gene data show CDR1 as SSHAT and CDR2 as FNYEAQ (reference sequence). Trimming removed 1 base from V and 5 bases from J; junction bases left unmatched: 12. The CDR3, as DNA: TGTGCCAGCAGCTTAGGGAACCTAGCGGGAGGCCCCCGGGAGACCCAGTACTTC. This gives the protein CASSLGNLAGGPRETQYF.

The rearrangement joins TRBV7-9 to TRBJ2-1; TRBD2 is a possible D gene (5 bases). The CDR3 sequence is 16 residues long. Germline values: CDR1 SEHNR, CDR2 FQNEAQ (reference sequence). V was cut by 0 bases and J by 10 bases, with 19 bases left in between. The DNA of the CDR3 is TGTGCCAGCAGCTTAGCTAGCGACCGATCCAATTTAGAGCAGTTCTTC. Translation gives CASSLASDRSNLEQFF.

This CDR3 reads CASSVSGSSGAKNIQYF. CDR3 DNA: TGTGCCAGCAGCGTGAGCGGGAGCTCGGGAGCCAAAAACATTCAGTACTTC. The rearrangement uses TRBV9 and TRBJ2-4; 8 nucleotides match TRBD2. Germline CDR1 reads SGDLS; CDR2 reads YYNGEE. Losses at the gene ends were 2 bases for V and 0 bases for J; bases not matched to a gene: 7. This CDR3 is 17 amino acids long.

In DNA form, the CDR3 reads TGTGCCAGCAGCGGGACCGGGACAGGGTTTTCACCCCTCCACTTT. It translates to CASSGTGTGFSPLHF. The chain has TRBV9 and TRBJ1-6, with 9 nucleotides matching TRBD1. The CDR3 has 15 amino acids. Germline V CDR1 and CDR2: SGDLS, YYNGEE. The J segment lost 9 bases and the V segment lost 3 bases, leaving 7 bases of the junction unmatched. Combining the CDR3 with reference TRBV9 and TRBJ1-6 gives the whole variable domain DSGVTQTPKHLITATGQRVTLRCSPRSGDLSVYWYQQSLDQGLQFLIQYYNGEERAKGNILERFSAQQFPDLHSELNLSSLELGDSALYFCASSGTGTGFSPLHFGNGTRLTVT.

The chain combines TRBV7-9 with TRBJ2-1; tentative D call: TRBD2 (6 bases). CDR1 SEHNR and CDR2 FQNEAQ come from the germline V gene (reference sequence). V was cut by 5 bases and J by 1 base, with 9 bases left in between. The CDR3 runs to 14 residues. DNA of the CDR3: TGTGCCAGCAGCCGGGGAGGATCCTACAATGAGCAGTTCTTC. Amino acid sequence: CASSRGGSYNEQFF.

The V and J genes are TRBV5-6 and TRBJ2-3; D might be TRBD2 (6 bases). The CDR3 covers 19 residues. Looked up from germline, CDR1 is SGHDT and CDR2 is YYEEEE. The V and J ends lost 3 bases and 0 bases respectively, with 23 bases between them. CDR3 sequence (DNA): TGTGCCAGCAGCTCTGGTTCGGTGCTTAGGAGGGCTAGCACAGATACGCAGTATTTT. Residues: CASSSGSVLRRASTDTQYF.

This chain connects TRBV6-5 to TRBJ1-2; 9 nucleotides line up with TRBD1. V gave up 6 bases and J gave up 7 bases; unmatched junction bases: 3. This CDR3 spans 12 amino acids. Per germline, CDR1 MNHEY and CDR2 SVGAGI. The CDR3 bases are TGTGCCAGCAGCCCGGGACAGGGTGGCTACACCTTC. Translating it yields CASSPGQGGYTF.

The gene calls are TRBV7-2 and TRBJ1-1; TRBD1 is a possible D gene (6 bases). The V gene lost 5 bases and the J gene lost 1 base, with 11 bases spanning the gap. The length of the CDR3 is 14 residues. Germline-derived CDR1 and CDR2 are SGHTA and FQGNSA. Here the CDR3 DNA reads TGTGCCAGCAGCAGGGGACAATCGAACACTGAAGCTTTCTTT. Amino acid sequence: CASSRGQSNTEAFF.

The chain links TRBV6-1 to TRBJ2-7; unclear D gene. The V end was cut by 4 bases, the J end by 2 bases, with 12 bases between. Germline V gene sequence: CDR1 MNHNS, CDR2 SASEGT. The CDR3 is 14 residues long. CDR3 amino acids: CASSVILSTYEQYF. The CDR3 nucleotides are TGTGCCAGCAGTGTTATTTTATCTACCTACGAGCAGTACTTC.

The chain uses TRBV6-6 and TRBJ1-2; TRBD1 agrees at 7 bases. The CDR3 is made up of 15 amino acids. Germline V gives CDR1 MNHNY, CDR2 SVGAGI (reference sequence). Unmatched junction bases numbered 8, after V lost 6 bases and J lost 1 base. CDR3 nucleotides: TGTGCCAGCAGCGGGGACAGAGGATTTAACTATGGCTACACCTTC. Translating it yields CASSGDRGFNYGYTF.

The rearrangement links TRBV5-4 to TRBJ1-1; TRBD1 matches 7 bases. The CDR3 runs to 15 residues. V gave up 3 bases and J gave up 1 base; unmatched junction bases: 6. Germline V CDR1 and CDR2: SGHNT, YYREEE (reference sequence). The CDR3, as DNA: TGTGCCAGCAGCTCAGGTAGACAGGGGAACACTGAAGCTTTCTTT. This sequence encodes CASSSGRQGNTEAFF.

The chain recombines TRBV2 with TRBJ2-7; the match to TRBD1 covers 7 bases. J lost 3 bases, V lost 4 bases, and 6 bases had no gene match. The CDR3 is 14 residues long. CDR1 is SNHLY, CDR2 FYNNEI, per germline. In DNA form, the CDR3 reads TGTGCCAGCAGTGTTGGCAGGGGGAGCTACGAGCAGTACTTC. This translates into CASSVGRGSYEQYF.

The rearrangement joins TRBV10-1 to TRBJ1-1, with D possibly matching TRBD1 (5 bases). This CDR3 contains 14 residues. The V and J ends lost 3 bases and 1 base respectively, with 9 bases between them. CDR1 is WNHNN, CDR2 SYGVQD, per germline (reference sequence). The CDR3 reads CASSEGRENTEAFF. The CDR3 DNA is TGCGCCAGCAGTGAAGGCAGGGAGAACACTGAAGCTTTCTTT.

The rearrangement joins TRBV28 to TRBJ1-5, with 10 bases identical to TRBD1. Germline V gives CDR1 MDHEN, CDR2 SYDVKM. CDR3 length equals 16 residues. Germline trimming cut 6 bases from V and 7 bases from J; bases unmatched to any gene: 12. The CDR3 is CASRTGTGAVGQPQHF. The CDR3, as DNA: TGTGCCAGCAGAACCGGGACAGGGGCTGTGGGGCAGCCCCAGCATTTT.

This clone showed up just once. The rearrangement uses TRBV19 and TRBJ2-1; tentative D call: TRBD2 (5 bases). V lost 4 bases and J 5 bases, leaving 21 bases between the germline ends. CDR1 is LNHDA and CDR2 is SQIVND in the germline V gene (reference sequence). The CDR3 covers 17 residues. CDR3 DNA: TGTGCCAGTAGTACCTCACCGGCGGGCCCGATAGACAATGAGCAGTTCTTC. Translated: CASSTSPAGPIDNEQFF.

This clone was found a few times. The chain has TRBV7-9 and TRBJ1-1; 9 bases align to TRBD1. After removal of 6 bases from V and 1 base from J, the junction contained 3 bases not matched to a gene. From germline, CDR1 is SEHNR and CDR2 FQNEAQ (reference sequence). This CDR3 comprises 14 residues. Written as DNA, the CDR3 is TGTGCCAGCAGGTCGGGACAGGGGAACACTGAAGCTTTCTTT. The encoded protein is CASRSGQGNTEAFF.

Only one count was recorded for this clone. V gene TRBV2 combines with J gene TRBJ1-2, with unresolved D. V lost 7 bases and J lost 0, with 12 bases in between. This CDR3 spans 14 amino acids. Germline V gives CDR1 SNHLY, CDR2 FYNNEI. DNA of the CDR3: TGTGCCAGCACTCGACTTCTCCCTAACTATGGCTACACCTTC. Translated, it gives CASTRLLPNYGYTF.

The V and J genes are TRBV6-5 and TRBJ1-1; 9 nucleotides agree with TRBD1. Germline assignment: CDR1 MNHEY and CDR2 SVGAGI. Germline trimming cut 5 bases from V and 2 bases from J; bases unmatched to any gene: 6. This CDR3 contains 15 residues. The CDR3 nucleotides are TGTGCCAGCAGTACGACAGGGGGATTTAACACTGAAGCTTTCTTT. Amino acids: CASSTTGGFNTEAFF.

The chain combines TRBV6-1 with TRBJ2-7; D call uncertain. Per the germline V gene, CDR1 is MNHNS and CDR2 is SASEGT. The CDR3 has 14 amino acids. V was cut by 1 base and J by 0 bases, with 7 bases left in between. In DNA, the CDR3 is TGTGCCAGCAGTGAAGGGTTTAGCTCCTACGAGCAGTACTTC. It is translated as CASSEGFSSYEQYF.

The sample holds a few counts of this clone. The chain has TRBV13 and TRBJ1-4, with 7 positions matching TRBD1. Germline V gives CDR1 PRHDT, CDR2 FYEKMQ (reference sequence). The CDR3 is 15 amino acids. Trimming took 5 bases from V and 5 from J; bases not matched to a gene: 8. The CDR3, as DNA: TGTGCCAGCAGCCGAAGGACAGGCTCAAATGAAAAACTGTTTTTT. It specifies CASSRRTGSNEKLFF.